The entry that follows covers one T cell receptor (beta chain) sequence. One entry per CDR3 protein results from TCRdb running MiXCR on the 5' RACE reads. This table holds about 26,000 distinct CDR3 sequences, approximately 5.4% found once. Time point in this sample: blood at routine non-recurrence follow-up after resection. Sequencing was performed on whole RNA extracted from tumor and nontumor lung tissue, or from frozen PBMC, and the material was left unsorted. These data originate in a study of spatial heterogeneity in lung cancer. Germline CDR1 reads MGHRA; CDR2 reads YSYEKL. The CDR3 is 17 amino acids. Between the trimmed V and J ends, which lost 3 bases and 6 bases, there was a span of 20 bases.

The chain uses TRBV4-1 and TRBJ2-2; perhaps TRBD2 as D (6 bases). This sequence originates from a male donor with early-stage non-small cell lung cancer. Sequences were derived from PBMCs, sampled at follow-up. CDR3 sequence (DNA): TGCGCCAGCAGCCAGTACGGGGGAAGATTCGCCGCCGGGGAGCTGTTTTTT. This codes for CASSQYGGRFAAGELFF.